The clone carrying this TCR beta chain was found many times. Its antigen remains unidentified. The data were taken from a study of breast tumors, draining lymph nodes, adjacent tissues. Regarding the study as a whole: Compared with basal-like, luminal-like tumors shared significantly more repertoire with nontumor tissue. Tumor T cell lymph node origin was a supported hypothesis, not proven. Most tumor T cells seemingly derive from lymph node, then expand in tumor. Compared with lymph nodes, tumors were less diverse; compared with nontumor tissue, more.

Germline lookup yields CDR1 SGHVS and CDR2 FQNEAQ. The CDR3 runs 15 residues. V dropped 3 bases and J dropped 2 bases, with 11 bases sitting between them. Breast cancer patients provided tissue from their axillary draining lymph nodes. In TCRdb, the multiplex PCR reads were re-called with MiXCR into one record per CDR3 protein. The sample lists some 85,000 distinct CDR3 sequences, around 29% occurring once. Sequenced: axillary lymph node tissue. The sequence derives from a female donor with breast cancer. Some clones in this sample may be carry-over from other donors' samples. The chain carries TRBV7-8 and TRBJ1-3; possibly TRBD1 for D (5 bases). CDR3 nucleotide sequence: TGTGCCAGCAGCTTCACAGGAAACCCTGGAAACACCATATATTTT. This codes for CASSFTGNPGNTIYF.